The rows below give T cell receptor beta chains drawn from one sample of a study of T-cell memory formation after mild COVID-19. Via MiXCR, TCRdb re-called the 5' RACE reads, giving one row per CDR3 protein. The sample has 470,000 or so distinct CDR3 sequences, around a quarter seen once; the top ten hold around 12%. The sample comprised PBMCs or a T cell subset sorted from them (not recorded which). These receptors all come from an adult woman who had mild COVID-19 (a few samples of this study predate the infection). Cell type and time point are not known. Each CDR3 is given without its conserved first and last residue. Clone size appears in some rows only: once, few, many, or a class for an expanded clone.

TRBV5-1	13	TRBJ2-2	-	ASSQGQGETGELF
TRBV20-1	13	TRBJ2-3	few	SARRPGLITDTQY
TRBV11-3	14	TRBJ2-1	-	ASSLATSGFYNEQF
TRBV30	11	TRBJ1-2	few	AWSGGVEDGYT
TRBV24-1	13	TRBJ2-7	-	ATSDSGTVPLEQY
TRBV7-9	13	TRBJ2-3	-	ASSSSASGLDTQY
TRBV6-1	12	TRBJ2-7	few	ASSPGTVFYEQY
TRBV11-2	12	TRBJ2-1	few	ASSTMEVHNEQF
TRBV14	11	TRBJ2-7	-	ASSRSVLGEQY
TRBV6-6	13	TRBJ1-4	-	ASSYSDWENEKLF
TRBV7-2	15	TRBJ2-7	-	ASSLKASGMGSYEQY
TRBV13	13	TRBJ2-7	few	ASSLGVAGAHEQY
TRBV6-5	12	TRBJ1-6	-	ASSYRGHNSPLH
TRBV7-9	12	TRBJ2-1	-	ASSWAGPYNEQF
TRBV20-1	12	TRBJ2-1	few	SARERALYNEQF
TRBV2	11	TRBJ1-4	-	ASSPDRDEKLF
TRBV6-5	9	TRBJ1-1	-	ASVLGTEAF